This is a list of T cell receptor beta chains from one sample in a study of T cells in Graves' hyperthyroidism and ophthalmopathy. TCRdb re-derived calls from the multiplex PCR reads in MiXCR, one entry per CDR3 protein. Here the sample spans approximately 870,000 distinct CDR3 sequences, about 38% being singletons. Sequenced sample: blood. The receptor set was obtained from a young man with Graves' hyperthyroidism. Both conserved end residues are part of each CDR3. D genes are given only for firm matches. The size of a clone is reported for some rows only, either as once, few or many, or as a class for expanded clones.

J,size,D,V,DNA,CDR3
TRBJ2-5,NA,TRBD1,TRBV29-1,TGCAGCCCCGCTCGGGACAGGGAAGAGACCCAGTACTTC,CSPARDREETQYF
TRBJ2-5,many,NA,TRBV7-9,TGTGCCAGCAGCTTACCCAGATTCGATGAGACCCAGTACTTC,CASSLPRFDETQYF
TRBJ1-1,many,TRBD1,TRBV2,TGTGCCAGCAGCTACGACTCAGACAGGGGTGTCACTGAAGCTTTCTTT,CASSYDSDRGVTEAFF
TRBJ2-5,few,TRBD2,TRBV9,TGTGCCAGCAGCGCTCTACCGACTAGCGGGTACGAGACCCAGTACTTC,CASSALPTSGYETQYF
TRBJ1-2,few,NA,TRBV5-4,TGTGCCAGCAGCTTGGTGGAGTCAAACTATGGCTACACCTTC,CASSLVESNYGYTF
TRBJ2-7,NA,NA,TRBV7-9,TGTGCCAGCAGCTTGGCCTGGTCCGACAGCTACGAGCAGTACTTC,CASSLAWSDSYEQYF
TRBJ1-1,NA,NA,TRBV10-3,TGTGCCATCAGTGAGACAGGTCCCGGTGGCACTGAAGCTTTCTTT,CAISETGPGGTEAFF
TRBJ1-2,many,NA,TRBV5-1,TGCGCCAGCAGCTCGGACAGCTACTATGGCTACACCTTC,CASSSDSYYGYTF
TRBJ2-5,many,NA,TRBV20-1,TGCAGTGCTAGCGGGGACCAAGAGACCCAGTACTTC,CSASGDQETQYF
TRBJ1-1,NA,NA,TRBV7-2,TGTGCCAGCAGCATAGTTGGGGGGGGGACTGAAGCTTTCTTT,CASSIVGGGTEAFF
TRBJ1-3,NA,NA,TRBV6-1,TGTGCCAGCACCCCGGGCTCAGGTGCTGGAAACACCATATATTTT,CASTPGSGAGNTIYF
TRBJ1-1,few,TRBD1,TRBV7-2,TGTGCCAGCAGCTGGGCCCAGGGGGTGAACACTGAAGCTTTCTTT,CASSWAQGVNTEAFF
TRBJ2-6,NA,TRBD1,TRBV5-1,TGCGCCGGCAGCTACAGGGGTTCTGGGGCCAACGTCCTGACTTTC,CAGSYRGSGANVLTF
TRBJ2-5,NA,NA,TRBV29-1,TGCAGCGTTGAATTGGGGGACTCCCAAGAGACCCAGTACTTC,CSVELGDSQETQYF
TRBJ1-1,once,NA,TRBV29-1,TGCAGCGTTGAGTCGGGATGGGGGACTGAAGCTTTCTTT,CSVESGWGTEAFF
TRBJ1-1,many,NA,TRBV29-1,TGCAGCGGAGTACCGGGCTTGAACACTGAAGCTTTCTTT,CSGVPGLNTEAFF
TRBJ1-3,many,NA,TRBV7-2,TGTGCCAGCAGCTTAGTAGGGGGATATGGAAACACCATATATTTT,CASSLVGGYGNTIYF
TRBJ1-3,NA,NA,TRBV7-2,TGTGCCAGCAGCTTTCCAGTCGGGGGATATGGAAACACCATATATTTT,CASSFPVGGYGNTIYF
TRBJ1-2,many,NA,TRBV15,TGTGCCACCAGCAGAGATGGGGAGAGCTACACCTTC,CATSRDGESYTF
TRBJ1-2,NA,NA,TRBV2,TGTGCCAGCAGGGCTCGGGACACCCCTAACTATGGCTACACCTTC,CASRARDTPNYGYTF
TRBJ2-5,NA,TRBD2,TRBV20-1,TGCAGTGCTAGACGCCAAACTAGCGGGAGGGCCGGGGAGACCCAGTACTTC,CSARRQTSGRAGETQYF
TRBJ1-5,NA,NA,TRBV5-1,TGCGCCAGCAGCCCGGGACAGCATTTT,CASSPGQHF
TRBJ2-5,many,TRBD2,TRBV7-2,TGTGCCAGCAGCGGGACTAGCGGGATTTATGAGACCCAGTACTTC,CASSGTSGIYETQYF
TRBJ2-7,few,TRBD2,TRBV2,TGTGCCAGCAGTGAAGGGCTAGCGGTCTTAAGGGCGCAGTACTTC,CASSEGLAVLRAQYF
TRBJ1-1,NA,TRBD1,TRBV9,TGTGCCAGCAGCCCAAGGACAGGGGAGAGGACTGAAGCTTCCTTT,CASSPRTGERTEASF
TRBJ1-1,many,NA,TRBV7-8,TGTGCCAGCAGCTTAGAGAGGGGAAGAGACACTGAAGCTTTCTTT,CASSLERGRDTEAFF
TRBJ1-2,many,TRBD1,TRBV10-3,TGTGCCATCAGTGAGCTAGGGGGCCTTGGCTACACCTTC,CAISELGGLGYTF
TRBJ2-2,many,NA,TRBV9,TGTGCCAGCAGCGCTTCTCGGGGATGGGACGGGGAGCTGTTTTTT,CASSASRGWDGELFF
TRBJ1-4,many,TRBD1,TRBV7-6,TGTGCCAGCAGCGGACGGGGACAGGGAAGTGAAAAACTGTTTTTT,CASSGRGQGSEKLFF
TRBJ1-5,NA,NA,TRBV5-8,TGTGCCAGCAGCTTACAGGGAGGCCTCAATCAGCCCCAGCATTTT,CASSLQGGLNQPQHF
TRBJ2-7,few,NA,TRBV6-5,TGTGCCAGCACTTCAGATTCATACGAGCAGTACTTC,CASTSDSYEQYF
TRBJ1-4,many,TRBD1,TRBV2,TGTGCCAGCAGTGGGGTACCCGGGACAGTTGAAAAACTGTTTTTT,CASSGVPGTVEKLFF
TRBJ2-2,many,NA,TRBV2,TGTGCCAGCACCCAGGGACACCCCGCGAACACCGGGGAGCTGTTTTTT,CASTQGHPANTGELFF
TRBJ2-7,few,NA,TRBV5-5,TGTGCCAGCAGCCTCCAGGGATACACGCCTTACGAGCAGTACTTC,CASSLQGYTPYEQYF
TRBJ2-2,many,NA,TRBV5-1,TGTGCCAGCAGCCCAGGGACCGGGGAGCTGTTTTTT,CASSPGTGELFF
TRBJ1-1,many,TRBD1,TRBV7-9,TGTGCCAGCAGCTCCACCGGAACAGGGGCCACTGAAGCTTTCTTT,CASSSTGTGATEAFF
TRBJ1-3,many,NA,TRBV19,TGTGCCAGTAGTAACCGGGACAAGCTTCGTCTGGATTTT,CASSNRDKLRLDF
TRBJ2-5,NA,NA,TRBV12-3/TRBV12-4,TGTGCCAGCAGTTTTCACAGGAGAGAGACCCAGTACTTC,CASSFHRRETQYF
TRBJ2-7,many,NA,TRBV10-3,TGTGCCATCAGCCCTAAAGCCAGACGCTCCTACGAGCAGTACTTC,CAISPKARRSYEQYF
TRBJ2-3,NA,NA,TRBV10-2,TGCGCCAGCAGCCAAGAGGGTGGCACAGATACGCAGTATTTT,CASSQEGGTDTQYF
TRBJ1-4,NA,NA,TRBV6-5,TGTGCCAGCAGTCCCCCGGGGAATAATGAAAAACTGTTTTTT,CASSPPGNNEKLFF
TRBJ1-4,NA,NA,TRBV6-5,TGTGCCAGCAGCTACAGGGATGGTAATGAAAAACTGTTTTTT,CASSYRDGNEKLFF
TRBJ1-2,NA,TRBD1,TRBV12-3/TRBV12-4,TGTGCCAGCAGTTCCCAGGGGGCAGGGGGCTTTGGCTACACCTTC,CASSSQGAGGFGYTF
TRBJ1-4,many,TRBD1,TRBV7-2,TGTGCCAGTTTGGACAGGTCTAATGAAAAACTGTTTTTT,CASLDRSNEKLFF
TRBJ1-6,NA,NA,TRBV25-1,TGTGCCAGCAGTGAAGTTGGAAATTCACCCCTCCACTTT,CASSEVGNSPLHF
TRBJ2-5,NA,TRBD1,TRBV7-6,TGTGCCAGCAGCTTAGCGGTAACAGGGGGTCAAGAGACCCAGTACTTC,CASSLAVTGGQETQYF
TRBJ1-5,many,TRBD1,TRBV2,TGTGCCAGCAGTCCCATCGGGACAGGGGAGGGCCAGCCCCAGCATTTT,CASSPIGTGEGQPQHF
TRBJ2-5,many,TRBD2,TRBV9,TGTGCCAGCAGCCGACGGGCTAGCGGGGCGGTGGCCCAAGAGACCCAGTACTTC,CASSRRASGAVAQETQYF
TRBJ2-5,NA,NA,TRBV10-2,TGCGCCAGCAGTGAGTCGCGGCAGGGGGAGACCCAGTACTTC,CASSESRQGETQYF
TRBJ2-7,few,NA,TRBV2,TGTGCCAGCAGTGAAGGAGGAGGGGCCTACGAGCAGTACTTC,CASSEGGGAYEQYF
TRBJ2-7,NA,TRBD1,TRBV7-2,TGTGCCAGCAGCTTGTGGGACAGGGGGACCTACGAGCAGTACTTC,CASSLWDRGTYEQYF
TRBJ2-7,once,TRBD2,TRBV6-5,TGTGCCAGCAGGTGGACTAGCGGGATGTACGAGCAGTACTTC,CASRWTSGMYEQYF
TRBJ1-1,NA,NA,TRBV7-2,TGCGCCAGCAGCCAAGAAGAGGGGTCGAACACTGAAGCTTTCTTT,CASSQEEGSNTEAFF